The rows below give T cell receptor beta chains drawn from one sample of a study of breast tumors, draining lymph nodes, adjacent tissues. TCRdb recomputed calls from the multiplex PCR reads with MiXCR, one row per CDR3 protein. The sample holds 70,000 to 95,000 distinct CDR3 sequences, approximately 19% seen once. Sequencing input: axillary lymph node tissue. These receptor sequences come from a female donor with breast cancer. Some clones in this sample may be carry-over from other donors' samples. The CDR3 runs from the conserved cysteine through the conserved F or W. D genes are given only for firm matches.

j_call d_call v_call cdr3_aa
TRBJ1-3 . TRBV9 CASSPNNGNTIYF
TRBJ2-5 . TRBV10-3 CAIGVEETQYF
TRBJ2-7 . TRBV12-3/TRBV12-4 CASSLVGTWYEQYF
TRBJ2-2 TRBD1 TRBV10-3 CAISEPGQGFSTGELFF
TRBJ2-3 TRBD2 TRBV4-2 CASSQNPTSGRTDTQYF
TRBJ2-5 . TRBV7-2 CASSLAAARGQETQYF
TRBJ2-1 TRBD2 TRBV24-1 CATSGLAGAYNEQFF
TRBJ2-6 TRBD2 TRBV5-1 CASSWGRGVAGTGANVLTF
TRBJ1-5 . TRBV4-1 CASSPANLGGSNQPQHF
TRBJ1-5 TRBD1 TRBV4-1 CASSPLDRTPNQPQHF
TRBJ1-5 TRBD1 TRBV28 CASSHERGQGSNQPQHF
TRBJ2-2 . TRBV9 CASSVVQGGELFF
TRBJ2-2 . TRBV11-3 CASSFGRDTGELFF
TRBJ2-5 TRBD2 TRBV29-1 CSVESSRERGRETQYF
TRBJ2-5 TRBD1 TRBV12-3/TRBV12-4 CASSRTGGGETQYF
TRBJ2-1 TRBD2 TRBV5-6 CASSGRSGSSDNEQFF
TRBJ1-1 . TRBV12-3/TRBV12-4 CASSFLQEAFF
TRBJ2-3 . TRBV28 CASRTPKLAYTQYF
TRBJ2-7 TRBD1 TRBV20-1 CSAVGDRSIYEQYF
TRBJ2-5 . TRBV5-4 CASTRPPLETQYF
TRBJ2-7 . TRBV3-1 CASSLSRGRKQYF
TRBJ2-4 . TRBV28 CASSLGAGRNIQYF
TRBJ1-2 TRBD1 TRBV6-6 CASSYLTGDNYGYTF
TRBJ1-2 TRBD1 TRBV20-1 CSAPPGGVGYGYTF
TRBJ2-5 . TRBV20-1 CSASGSETQYF
TRBJ2-1 TRBD2 TRBV7-2 CASSLSFTSGASLHNEQFF
TRBJ2-2 . TRBV7-9 CASSWSRSGTGELFF
TRBJ2-7 . TRBV28 CASRITGLTYEQYF
TRBJ2-5 . TRBV20-1 CSAIPLVNQETQYF
TRBJ1-3 . TRBV12-1 CASSVYSGNTIYF
TRBJ1-5 . TRBV24-1 CATSRGLNQPQHF
TRBJ2-2 . TRBV6-2/TRBV6-3 CASAPVGVPTGELFF
TRBJ1-2 . TRBV6-1 CASSEDIGYTF
TRBJ2-5 TRBD1 TRBV28 CASSFRQGETQYF
TRBJ2-2 TRBD1 TRBV30 CAWSPGDRNTGELFF
TRBJ1-4 . TRBV30 CAWRRWEGGEKLFF
TRBJ1-3 . TRBV30 CAWASPGWGNTIYF
TRBJ1-2 . TRBV5-1 CASSLASGNYGYTF
TRBJ2-3 TRBD1 TRBV2 CASSGQGTDTQYF
TRBJ1-5 . TRBV20-1 CSARDRLAGDQPQHF
TRBJ1-6 . TRBV4-2 CASSQDGKVNSPLHF
TRBJ2-1 TRBD2 TRBV10-1 CASSGLAGGPNEQFF
TRBJ1-4 . TRBV6-5 CASRLLGATNEKLFF